This T cell receptor (beta chain) was documented in a study of OX40 agonist ivuxolimab in advanced cancers. Study in general: Having had anti-PD-1, anti-PD-L1 or anti-CTLA-4 therapy before was allowed, and roughly 40% had some. Study-wide results and limits: Fewer expanded clones were found on average in CD4+ than in CD8+ T cells.

Clones were read by immunoSEQ multiplex PCR, and TCRdb kept only the in-frame ones, dropping some. The sample carries around 46,000 clones, about 90% recorded once. Germline V gene data show CDR1 as SGHRS and CDR2 as YFSETQ. CDR3 size: 18 residues. V was cut by 0 bases and J by 1 base, with 19 bases left in between. As to this clone: The target antigen is unknown.

The rearrangement links TRBV5-1 to TRBJ1-1, with unresolved D. Source: CD4+ or CD8+ T cells sorted from blood, taken in a trial of the OX40 agonist ivuxolimab. The sequence derives from an adult with an advanced solid tumor such as melanoma, head and neck, liver or kidney cancer. The CDR3 spells CASSLESLNRYRNTEAFF. The DNA of the CDR3 is TGCGCCAGCAGCTTGGAAAGTCTCAACAGATACCGGAACACTGAAGCTTTCTTT. The variable domain in full, completed from reference TRBV5-1 and TRBJ1-1, reads KAGVTQTPRYLIKTRGQQVTLSCSPISGHRSVSWYQQTPGQGLQFLFEYFSETQRNKGNFPGRFSGRQFSNSRSEMNVSTLELGDSALYLCASSLESLNRYRNTEAFFGQGTRLTVV.